This T cell receptor beta chain was documented in a study of T cell responses to AZD1222 COVID-19 vaccine. TCRdb's copy holds only in-frame clones and misses some; the assay was immunoSEQ multiplex PCR. The repertoire consists of over 85,000 clones, with approximately 94% occurring once and the leading ten covering 2.9%. The junction had 7 bases not matched to a gene; V was cut back by 11 bases and J by 13 bases. This CDR3 contains 12 residues. The germline V gene encodes CDR1 SGHAT and CDR2 FQNNGV. Material: peripheral blood, obtained 28 days after the second AZD1222 dose. This clonotype was obtained from an adult who received the AZD1222 COVID-19 vaccine. The chain employs TRBV11-2 and TRBJ2-4, with TRBD2 identical over 14 bases. The CDR3 region has the DNA TGTGCCTCGACTAGCGGGGGGGCTCAGCAGTACTTC. Translated: CASTSGGAQQYF.